The 18 T cell receptor beta chains reported below all come from one sample, sequenced in a study of somatic mutations in cytotoxic T cells in rheumatoid arthritis. Sequenced by immunoSEQ multiplex PCR; TCRdb stores in-frame clones only, minus some. This table holds about 14,000 clones, more than 60% found once. Sequenced sample: CD8+ T cells sorted from blood. The source of these receptors is an adult with rheumatoid arthritis.

This rearrangement joins TRBV18 to TRBJ2-5; the D gene could be TRBD1 or TRBD2 (6 bases each). The CDR3 extends over 14 amino acids. Germline V gives CDR1 KGHSH, CDR2 LQKENI. The germline V and J ends were trimmed by 5 bases and 2 bases, with 12 bases remaining between them. CDR3 sequence (DNA): TGTGCCAGCTCAGGGGCGGGACATCAAGAGACCCAGTACTTC. Its translation is CASSGAGHQETQYF.

The chain combines TRBV5-5 with TRBJ1-5; a possible D gene is TRBD1 (5 bases). CDR1 is SGHKS, CDR2 YYEKEE, per germline (reference sequence). V lost 3 bases to trimming and J lost 0 bases, with 10 bases between them. The CDR3 contains 15 residues. The CDR3 coding sequence is TGTGCCAGCAGCTACCGGGACGATAGCAATCAGCCCCAGCATTTT. Translating gives CASSYRDDSNQPQHF.

The chain links TRBV4-1 to TRBJ1-1, with a possible D match to TRBD1 (6 bases). Trimming took 1 base from V and 0 from J, leaving 12 bases between them. The CDR3 loop spans 16 amino acids. The germline CDR1 and CDR2 sequences are MGHRA and YSYEKL. CDR3 residues: CASSQVASGVNTEAFF. For the CDR3, the DNA is TGCGCCAGCAGCCAAGTGGCCTCAGGGGTGAACACTGAAGCTTTCTTT.

The chain combines TRBV6-1 with TRBJ2-5, with 7 bases identical to TRBD2. Germline values: CDR1 MNHNS, CDR2 SASEGT. CDR3 length: 15 residues. The V segment lost 3 bases and the J segment 9 bases; nucleotides outside the gene matches: 13. The CDR3 DNA follows: TGTGCCAGCAGTGAGCCCGGACTAGACGAGAGACCCCAGTACTTC. This translates into CASSEPGLDERPQYF.

The chain combines TRBV10-2 with TRBJ1-3; TRBD1 aligns across 12 bases. Trimming removed 6 bases from V and 4 bases from J; junction bases left unmatched: 4. In germline, CDR1 is WSHSY, CDR2 SAAADI. This CDR3 has 15 residues. The CDR3 nucleotides are TGCGCCAGCAGGGGGACAGGGGGCTTAGGAAACACCATATATTTT. Translated, it gives CASRGTGGLGNTIYF.

The CDR3 region is CASSERTEDEKLFF. The CDR3 bases are TGCGCCAGCAGTGAGAGGACTGAAGATGAAAAACTGTTTTTT. This chain joins TRBV10-2 and TRBJ1-4; D not certain. V lost 2 bases and J 6 bases, leaving 10 bases between the germline ends. In germline, CDR1 is WSHSY, CDR2 SAAADI. CDR3 length: 14 residues.

This chain uses TRBV7-6 with TRBJ2-3; D remains unclear. There are 15 residues in the CDR3. Trimming stripped 6 bases from V and 0 bases from J, with 13 bases between. Germline V CDR1 and CDR2: SGHVS, FNYEAQ. CDR3 residues: CASSATPGSTDTQYF. CDR3 nucleotide sequence: TGTGCCAGCAGTGCTACCCCCGGTAGCACAGATACGCAGTATTTT.

The chain employs TRBV2 and TRBJ1-3, with D hard to call. The CDR3 covers 12 residues. Deletions cut 7 bases from V and 0 bases from J, with 4 bases between. The V gene's germline CDR1 is SNHLY and CDR2 FYNNEI. The CDR3 DNA reads as TGTGCCAGCACGGACTCTGGAAACACCATATATTTT. This sequence encodes CASTDSGNTIYF.

The V call is TRBV6-6, the J call TRBJ1-2; D perhaps matches TRBD1 (6 bases). V lost 2 bases to trimming and J lost 5 bases, with 12 bases between them. The germline V gene has CDR1 MNHNY and CDR2 SVGAGI (reference sequence). The CDR3 has 14 amino acids. CDR3 protein: CASSYENREYGYTF. DNA of the CDR3: TGTGCCAGCAGTTACGAGAACAGGGAGTATGGCTACACCTTC.

This clone was observed once. The chain employs TRBV10-3 and TRBJ2-1; D is ambiguous. Germline CDR1 reads ENHRY; CDR2 reads SYGVKD. This CDR3 is 15 amino acids long. V was pared by 2 bases and J by 0 bases, with 8 bases between. The CDR3 reads CAISEPDLSYNEQFF. CDR3 nucleotide sequence: TGTGCCATCAGTGAGCCAGACCTCTCCTACAATGAGCAGTTCTTC.

The gene calls are TRBV10-2 and TRBJ2-7; D is perhaps TRBD1 (5 bases). Germline values: CDR1 WSHSY, CDR2 SAAADI. Between the trimmed V and J ends, which lost 8 bases and 0 bases, there was a span of 5 bases. CDR3 length: 11 amino acids. CDR3 sequence reads: CASGASYEQYF. The CDR3 DNA reads TGCGCCAGCGGGGCCTCCTACGAGCAGTACTTC.

This rearrangement joins TRBV12-5 to TRBJ2-1; 7 positions agree with TRBD1. Unmatched junction bases numbered 7, after V lost 1 base and J lost 4 bases. Germline assignment: CDR1 LGHNT and CDR2 FRNRAP. The CDR3 runs 16 residues. CDR3 bases: TGTGCTAGTGGTTTGGACGGGGACAGATCTTACAATGAGCAGTTCTTC. It translates to CASGLDGDRSYNEQFF.

This clone was detected once. This chain connects TRBV27 to TRBJ2-5; D possibly corresponds to TRBD1 (5 bases). The J call could be wrong; TRBJ2-7 is a better fit for the DNA end. Germline V lookup: CDR1 MNHEY, CDR2 SMNVEV (reference sequence). The CDR3 is 12 amino acids. The CDR3 DNA follows: TGTGCCAGCAGTTTACAGGGCTACGAGCAGTACTTC. Translating it yields CASSLQGYEQYF.

V usage is TRBV7-8 and J usage is TRBJ2-1; TRBD2 agrees at 12 bases. The V gene's germline CDR1 is SGHVS and CDR2 FQNEAQ. The V and J ends lost 4 bases and 5 bases, in that order; junction bases with no gene match: 3. The CDR3 is made up of 15 amino acids. The CDR3 nucleotides are TGTGCCAGCAGCTCTAGCGGGGGGGCTAACAATGAGCAGTTCTTC. Residues: CASSSSGGANNEQFF.

This chain connects TRBV6-4 to TRBJ2-2; the match to TRBD1 covers 7 bases. The ends lost 0 bases at V and 3 bases at J; junction bases unmatched: 10. Looked up from germline, CDR1 is MRHNA and CDR2 is SNTAGT. The CDR3 totals 18 residues. The CDR3 loop is CASSDSGRGSEYTGELFF. The CDR3 nucleotides are TGTGCCAGCAGTGACTCGGGCAGGGGGTCGGAGTACACCGGGGAGCTGTTTTTT.

This chain joins TRBV7-3 and TRBJ2-7, with D possibly being TRBD1 or TRBD2 (5 bases each). Per germline, CDR1 SGHTA and CDR2 FQGTGA. This CDR3 is 13 amino acids long. The V end was cut by 0 bases, the J end by 9 bases, with 12 bases between. The CDR3 sequence: CASSLTERGVQYF. The CDR3 DNA reads TGTGCCAGCAGCTTAACAGAGAGGGGAGTGCAGTACTTC.

This chain links TRBV7-9 with TRBJ1-2, with 10 nucleotides matching TRBD1. V lost 1 base to trimming and J lost 8 bases; unmatched junction nucleotides: 7. This CDR3 contains 15 residues. Germline V CDR1 and CDR2: SEHNR, FQNEAQ (reference sequence). The chain's CDR3 is CASSLGAGTGDGYTF. CDR3 nucleotides: TGTGCCAGCAGCTTAGGAGCCGGGACAGGGGACGGCTACACCTTC.

CDR3 DNA sequence: TGTGCCAGCAGCTTAATTCCTGGCAACCAAGAGACCCAGTACTTC. Translation: CASSLIPGNQETQYF. The chain links TRBV7-6 to TRBJ2-5; D call uncertain. Trimming pared 2 bases from V and 0 bases from J, leaving 10 bases between. Germline assignment: CDR1 SGHVS and CDR2 FNYEAQ. The CDR3 loop spans 15 amino acids.